This TCR beta chain was observed in a study of T cells in Graves' hyperthyroidism and ophthalmopathy. Study results and caveats: In validation, the model predicted ophthalmopathy. These predictions came a median roughly six months before onset.

This clonotype qualifies as medium-sized. Its antigen is still unknown. Germline V CDR1 and CDR2: SNHLY, FYNNEI. CDR3 length equals 17 residues. The junction had 11 bases not matched to a gene; V was cut back by 6 bases and J by 0 bases. RNA transcripts were the template for amplifying TCR beta CDR3 regions. First-round RT-PCR of the TCR CDR3 relied on the HTBI primer set. TCRdb analysed the multiplex PCR reads with MiXCR anew, one entry per CDR3 protein. The repertoire holds about 480,000 distinct CDR3 sequences, with approximately 15% as singletons. Sequenced: blood. The clonotype originates from a young woman with Graves' hyperthyroidism. V is TRBV2 and J is TRBJ2-7; 10 positions match TRBD2. The CDR3 is CASRKRTSGIVSYEQYF. The CDR3, as DNA: TGTGCCAGCAGAAAACGGACTAGCGGAATCGTCTCCTACGAGCAGTACTTC.